The T cell receptor (beta chain) described here comes from a study of CD8+ T cells in alopecia areata. Study-wide context: At a dose of 5 to 10 mg twice daily, oral tofacitinib was given to treated patients.

Extraction and reverse transcription of RNA yielded cDNA as the sequencing template. TCRdb's table, derived via immunoSEQ multiplex PCR, lists solely in-frame clones and lacks some. The sample holds 120,000 or so clones; roughly two fifths are singletons and the top ten take about 3.1%. CDR1 is SQVTM and CDR2 is ANQGSEA in the germline V gene. This CDR3 has 13 residues. After removal of 4 bases from V and 3 bases from J, the junction contained 3 bases not matched to a gene. The sample was CD4+ T cells sorted from blood. The V gene is TRBV29-1, the J gene TRBJ1-5; 7 bases agree with TRBD1. The clonotype was recovered from a human donor with alopecia areata. The CDR3 loop reads CSVGQGFNQPQHF. The CDR3 bases are TGCAGCGTTGGACAGGGTTTCAATCAGCCCCAGCATTTT.